This T cell receptor beta chain derives from a study of T cells after posttransplantation cyclophosphamide. Overall study results and limits: Later post-transplant blood repertoires were often dominated by donor CD8+ memory clones.

TCRdb's copy holds only in-frame clones and misses some; the assay was immunoSEQ multiplex PCR. This sample comprises 30,000 or so clones, none seen once only. V gave up 5 bases and J gave up 2 bases; unmatched junction bases: 5. Germline V CDR1 and CDR2: SGHNT, YYREEE (reference sequence). The CDR3 has 14 amino acids. Ten or more counts support this clone. Its specificity is unknown. V gene TRBV5-4 combines with J gene TRBJ1-1, with 8 bases lining up with TRBD1. Specimen: PBMCs. The receptor's source is a woman aged 60-75 years in good health, CMV-negative, and a related stem cell transplant donor. CDR3 coding DNA: TGTGCCAGCAGACTACAGGGGGACAACACTGAAGCTTTCTTT. Translating it yields CASRLQGDNTEAFF.